The rows below give T cell receptor beta chains drawn from one sample of a study of vaccination and CD4 T cells after COVID-19. TCRdb ran MiXCR on the PCR reads and lists one entry per CDR3 protein. The sample gives about 14,000 distinct CDR3 sequences, roughly 71% of which show up once; approximately 1% is in the top ten. The specimen comprised CD4+ T cells from blood, sampled after SARS-CoV-2 vaccination. Receptors were obtained from a human donor who had recovered from COVID-19. CDR3s include the opening cysteine and the closing phenylalanine or tryptophan. A D gene is named only where the DNA matches it firmly. Clone size, where shown, is once, few, many, or a class for clones that have expanded.

TRBD1,TRBJ1-2,TRBV29-1,NA,TGCAGCGTCAGACCCGTAGGACAGGGGGCTAACTATGGCTACACCTTC,CSVRPVGQGANYGYTF
NA,TRBJ1-5,TRBV24-1,NA,TGTGCCACCAGTGATTATAGCAATCAGCCCCAGCATTTT,CATSDYSNQPQHF
NA,TRBJ1-5,TRBV27,NA,TGTGCCAGCAGTTTGGGGTTGGAGCAGCCCCAGCATTTT,CASSLGLEQPQHF
NA,TRBJ2-3,TRBV20-1,NA,TGCAGTGCTAGAGACCCCCACCTCGAAGATACGCAGTATTTT,CSARDPHLEDTQYF
NA,TRBJ1-5,TRBV7-8,NA,TGTGCCAGCAGCTTATCGGGTCAGGTTGCTCAGCCCCAGCATTTT,CASSLSGQVAQPQHF
TRBD1,TRBJ2-7,TRBV11-2,NA,TGTGCCAGCAGCTCGACAGGGGGGTCCTCCTACGAGCAGTACTTC,CASSSTGGSSYEQYF
TRBD2,TRBJ2-2,TRBV19,NA,TGTGCCAGTGGGGGGGAAAACACCGGGGAGCTGTTTTTT,CASGGENTGELFF
NA,TRBJ2-1,TRBV20-1,once,TGCAGTGCTAGAGACCTTACTAGCCTAAATTACAATGAGCAGTTCTTC,CSARDLTSLNYNEQFF
TRBD1,TRBJ1-2,TRBV6-1,once,TGTGCCAGCAGTCCACAGGGGGGCTATGGCTACACCTTC,CASSPQGGYGYTF
NA,TRBJ2-5,TRBV21-1,NA,TGTGCCAGCAGCAAACCCAATCGGGAGACCCAGTACTTC,CASSKPNRETQYF
NA,TRBJ2-5,TRBV27,once,TGTGCCAGCAGTACCCGGACCCAAGAGACCCAGTACTTC,CASSTRTQETQYF
NA,TRBJ1-1,TRBV20-1,NA,TGCAGTTCATGGGACACTGAAGCTTTCTTT,CSSWDTEAFF
NA,TRBJ1-1,TRBV2,NA,TGTGCCACCGGTTTTAAAGGGACTGAAGCTTTCTTT,CATGFKGTEAFF
NA,TRBJ2-3,TRBV21-1,NA,TGTGCCAGCAGTCCCGGGACTAGCGGGAGGGCCGATATCCTCTCCGATGCGACAGATACGCAGTATTTT,CASSPGTSGRADILSDATDTQYF
TRBD2,TRBJ2-3,TRBV20-1,once,TGCAGTGCTAATTCCCGTAAACTAGCGGGGAGCACAGATACGCAGTATTTT,CSANSRKLAGSTDTQYF
TRBD2,TRBJ2-2,TRBV6-2/TRBV6-3,NA,TGTGCCAGCAGGGATAGCGGGAGGGTCGGGGAGCTGTTTTTT,CASRDSGRVGELFF
NA,TRBJ1-4,TRBV7-8,NA,TGTGCCAGCAGCTTAGGATCTCGGATTTCGGACACTACGGTTTTT,CASSLGSRISDTTVF
NA,TRBJ1-2,TRBV5-1,NA,TGCGCCAGCAGTCCCGACTTAGCGGGGTATGGCTACACCTTC,CASSPDLAGYGYTF
NA,TRBJ2-5,TRBV6-1,few,TGTTCCACTGGGGCCCAAGAGACCCAGTACTTC,CSTGAQETQYF
NA,TRBJ2-2,TRBV12-3/TRBV12-4,once,TGTGCCAGCAGTCCCCGGAGTTTCACCGGGGAGCTGTTTTTT,CASSPRSFTGELFF
NA,TRBJ2-7,TRBV27,once,TGTGCCAGCAGTCCCCGGCTAGTCGGGTCCTACGAGCAGTACTTC,CASSPRLVGSYEQYF
TRBD2,TRBJ2-1,TRBV7-2,NA,TGTGCCAGCAGCTTAGATCTGACTAGCGGTAACAATGAGCAGTTCTTC,CASSLDLTSGNNEQFF
TRBD2,TRBJ2-5,TRBV11-2,once,TGTGCCAGCAATCGGGGGGGGGGGGAGACCCAGTACTTC,CASNRGGGETQYF
TRBD1,TRBJ1-5,TRBV20-1,NA,TGCAGTGCTAGAGCAACAGGGGGGAATTGGCCCCAGCATTTT,CSARATGGNWPQHF
TRBD2,TRBJ2-7,TRBV6-5,NA,TGTGCCAGCAGTTACGGCCGACTAGCGGGAGGGCCGTCGTGGGAGCAGTACTTC,CASSYGRLAGGPSWEQYF
TRBD2,TRBJ2-5,TRBV20-1,NA,TGCAGTGCTAGAGATCCTAGCGGACGAGAGACCCAGTACTTC,CSARDPSGRETQYF
NA,TRBJ2-3,TRBV5-1,once,TGCGCCAGCAGCCCTGGGGGTCAGTACAATCAGCCCCAGTATTTT,CASSPGGQYNQPQYF